This T cell receptor (beta chain) was sequenced for a study of cytomegalovirus exposure and HLA in healthy donors. Both 60 Vbeta primers and 13 Jbeta primers went into the PCR. This table comes from immunoSEQ multiplex PCR, and its TCRdb copy is limited to in-frame clones, with some not included. The repertoire table contains about 33,000 clones. This CDR3 is built from 15 residues. Germline CDR1 KGHSH, CDR2 LQKENI. To note about this clone: A junction end diverges from the germline sequence, so it may reflect a read error. Additional DNA sequences in this sample encode the identical CDR3.

The chain carries TRBV18 and TRBJ1-1; 7 positions match TRBD1. This clonotype was sampled from a man in his forties or fifties in good health and CMV-seronegative. Sequenced: PBMCs. CDR3: CASSPQRQGHTEAFF. The CDR3, as DNA: TGTGCCAGCTCACCACAAAGACAGGGTCACACCGAAGCTTTCTTT.